This TCR beta chain derives from a study of cytomegalovirus exposure and HLA in healthy donors. Findings and limits, study-wide: Later analysis identified a missense DCLRE1C variant that was linked to TCR beta V- and J-gene trimming. CMV antigen specificity of a few CMV-associated chains was confirmed in vitro.

This PCR relied on a set of 60 Vbeta primers and 13 Jbeta primers. TCRdb's copy holds only in-frame clones and misses some; the assay was immunoSEQ multiplex PCR. The sample consists of under 150,000 clones, about three quarters of them appearing once. CDR1 is SEHNR and CDR2 is FQNEAQ in the germline V gene (reference sequence). The CDR3 has 17 amino acids. With regard to this clone: Its antigen is not known. At one of its ends the junction is not consistent with the germline gene, which may arise from a read error.

This clonotype was sampled from a male donor in good health and CMV-seropositive. Sequencing was carried out using PBMCs. This chain joins TRBV7-9 and TRBJ2-7, with a tentative D call TRBD1 (6 bases). The CDR3 sequence: CSSSASLYTGSSYEQYF. In DNA form, the CDR3 reads TGTTCCAGCAGCGCTAGCCTATACACAGGGAGCTCCTACGAGCAGTACTTC.